This TCR beta chain came from a study of cytomegalovirus exposure and HLA in healthy donors. The PCR employed 60 Vbeta primers together with 13 Jbeta primers. Here immunoSEQ multiplex PCR was the method, and the copy in TCRdb shows in-frame clones only, minus some. The data hold approximately 150,000 clones, with 76% observed a single time. Losses at the gene ends were 0 bases for V and 7 bases for J; bases not matched to a gene: 3. Germline lookup yields CDR1 SGHKS and CDR2 YYEKEE (reference sequence). This CDR3 has 13 amino acids. This TCR came from a woman between 40 and 50 years old in good health and CMV-seronegative. The sequenced sample was PBMCs. The J gene is TRBJ1-2, the V gene TRBV5-5; TRBD1 agrees at 7 bases. CDR3 DNA sequence: TGTGCCAGCAGCTTGGCCCCAGGGGGTGGCTACACCTTC. Amino acid sequence: CASSLAPGGGYTF.